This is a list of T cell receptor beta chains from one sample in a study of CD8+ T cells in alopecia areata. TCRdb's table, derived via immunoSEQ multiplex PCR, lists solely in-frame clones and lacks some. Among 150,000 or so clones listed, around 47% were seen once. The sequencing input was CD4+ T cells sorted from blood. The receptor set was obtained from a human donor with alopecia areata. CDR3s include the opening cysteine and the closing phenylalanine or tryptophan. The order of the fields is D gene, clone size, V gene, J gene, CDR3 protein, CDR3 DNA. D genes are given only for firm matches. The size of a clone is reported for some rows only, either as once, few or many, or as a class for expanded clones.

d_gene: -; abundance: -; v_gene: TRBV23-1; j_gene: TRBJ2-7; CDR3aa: CASSHVHQGSVGQYF; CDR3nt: TGCGCCAGCAGTCATGTACATCAGGGGTCGGTGGGGCAGTACTTC
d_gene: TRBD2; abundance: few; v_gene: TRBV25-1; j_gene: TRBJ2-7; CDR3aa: CASRPSLSAGVAEQYF; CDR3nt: TGTGCCAGCCGGCCCTCACTATCAGCGGGAGTAGCCGAGCAGTACTTC
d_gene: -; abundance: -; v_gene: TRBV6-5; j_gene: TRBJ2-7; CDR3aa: CASSYEQYF; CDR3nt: TGTGCCAGCAGTTACGAGCAGTACTTC
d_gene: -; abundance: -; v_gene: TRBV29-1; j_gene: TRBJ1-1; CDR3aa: CSVEWGAGNTEAFF; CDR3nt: TGCAGCGTTGAGTGGGGGGCAGGGAACACTGAAGCTTTCTTT
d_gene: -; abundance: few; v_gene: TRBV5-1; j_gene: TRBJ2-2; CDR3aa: CASSSGQSVGIGELFF; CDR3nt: TGCGCCAGCAGCTCCGGGCAGAGTGTTGGTATTGGGGAGCTGTTTTTT
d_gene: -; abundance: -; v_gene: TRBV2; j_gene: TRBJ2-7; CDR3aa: CASSEGLASEQYF; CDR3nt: TGTGCCAGCAGTGAGGGTCTAGCGAGTGAGCAGTACTTC
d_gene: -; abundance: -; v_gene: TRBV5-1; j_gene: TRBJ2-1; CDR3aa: CASSNQSSYNEQFF; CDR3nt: TGCGCCAGCAGCAACCAGAGCTCCTACAATGAGCAGTTCTTC
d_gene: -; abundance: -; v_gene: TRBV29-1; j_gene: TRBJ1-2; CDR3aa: CSVGARLSAGYTF; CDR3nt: TGCAGCGTTGGGGCTCGGCTGTCGGCTGGCTACACCTTC
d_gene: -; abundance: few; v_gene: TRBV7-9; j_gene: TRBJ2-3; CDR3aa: CASSLPSVARTDTQYF; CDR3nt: TGTGCCAGCAGCTTACCTAGCGTAGCTCGCACAGATACGCAGTATTTT
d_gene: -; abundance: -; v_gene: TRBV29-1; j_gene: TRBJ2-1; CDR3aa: CSVVGRSSYNEQFF; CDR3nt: TGCAGCGTAGTCGGTCGGAGCTCCTACAATGAGCAGTTCTTC
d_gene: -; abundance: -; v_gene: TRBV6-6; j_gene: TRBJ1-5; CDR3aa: CASSDWGRGFNQPQHF; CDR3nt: TGTGCCAGCAGTGACTGGGGGCGGGGATTCAATCAGCCCCAGCATTTT
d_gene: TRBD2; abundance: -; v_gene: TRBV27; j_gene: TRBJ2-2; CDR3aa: CASSHPAGEVGELFF; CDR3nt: TGTGCCAGCAGTCATCCAGCGGGAGAGGTCGGGGAGCTGTTTTTT
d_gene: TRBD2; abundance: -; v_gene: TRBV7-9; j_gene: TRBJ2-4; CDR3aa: CASSLAGGVVKNIQYF; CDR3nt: TGTGCCAGCAGCCTGGCGGGGGGAGTAGTCAAAAACATTCAGTACTTC
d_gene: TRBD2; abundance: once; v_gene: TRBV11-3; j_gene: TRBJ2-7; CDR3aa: CASSATGTSSYEQYF; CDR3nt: TGTGCCAGCAGCGCTACAGGGACTAGCTCCTACGAGCAGTACTTC
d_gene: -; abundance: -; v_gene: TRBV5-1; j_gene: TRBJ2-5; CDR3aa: CASSLGPGEETQYF; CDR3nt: TGCGCCAGCAGCTTGGGGCCCGGGGAAGAGACCCAGTACTTC
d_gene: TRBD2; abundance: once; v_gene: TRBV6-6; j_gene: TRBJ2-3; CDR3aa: CASSRREGLTDTQYF; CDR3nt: TGTGCCAGCAGTCGGCGGGAGGGCCTGACAGATACGCAGTATTTT
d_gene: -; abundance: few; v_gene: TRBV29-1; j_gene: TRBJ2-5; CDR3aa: CSVEGRNQETQYF; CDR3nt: TGCAGCGTTGAGGGGAGGAACCAAGAGACCCAGTACTTC
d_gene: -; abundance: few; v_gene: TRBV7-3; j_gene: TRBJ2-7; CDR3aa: CASSYLSEQYF; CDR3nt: TGTGCCAGCAGCTATCTGAGCGAGCAGTACTTC
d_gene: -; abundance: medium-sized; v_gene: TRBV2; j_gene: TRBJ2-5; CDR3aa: CASKEQGVQETQYF; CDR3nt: TGTGCCAGCAAAGAACAGGGTGTCCAAGAGACCCAGTACTTC
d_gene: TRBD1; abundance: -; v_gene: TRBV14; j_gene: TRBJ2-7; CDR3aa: CASSQPVRGTYEQYF; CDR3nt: TGTGCCAGCAGCCAACCGGTCAGGGGGACCTACGAGCAGTACTTC
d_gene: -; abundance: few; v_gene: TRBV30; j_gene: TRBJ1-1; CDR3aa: CAWSVGTEAFF; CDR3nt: TGTGCCTGGAGTGTGGGCACTGAAGCTTTCTTT
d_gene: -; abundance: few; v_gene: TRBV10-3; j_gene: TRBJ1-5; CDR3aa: CAISERRDNQPQHF; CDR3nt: TGTGCCATCAGTGAGCGCAGGGACAATCAGCCCCAGCATTTT
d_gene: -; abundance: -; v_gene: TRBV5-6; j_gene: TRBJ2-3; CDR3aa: CASSFEKGDTQYF; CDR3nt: TGTGCCAGCAGCTTTGAGAAAGGAGATACGCAGTATTTT
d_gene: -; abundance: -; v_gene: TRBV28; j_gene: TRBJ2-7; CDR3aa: CASSSSGTGTYEQYF; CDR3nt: TGTGCCAGCAGTTCCAGCGGGACAGGTACCTACGAGCAGTACTTC
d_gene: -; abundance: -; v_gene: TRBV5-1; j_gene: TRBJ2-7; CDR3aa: CASSSVTGGSYEQYF; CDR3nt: TGCGCCAGCAGCTCGGTCACAGGAGGGTCCTACGAGCAGTACTTC
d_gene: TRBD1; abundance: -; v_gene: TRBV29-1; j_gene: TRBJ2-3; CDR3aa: CSVVRGTGGRGTDTQYF; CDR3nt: TGCAGCGTTGTTCGCGGGACAGGGGGAAGAGGCACAGATACGCAGTATTTT
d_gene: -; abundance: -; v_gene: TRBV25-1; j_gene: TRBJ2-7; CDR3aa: CASSETASSYEQYF; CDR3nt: TGTGCCAGCAGTGAAACGGCTAGCTCCTACGAGCAGTACTTC
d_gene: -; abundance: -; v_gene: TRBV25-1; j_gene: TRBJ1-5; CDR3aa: CASRQSNQPQHF; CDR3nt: TGTGCCAGTAGACAGAGCAATCAGCCCCAGCATTTT
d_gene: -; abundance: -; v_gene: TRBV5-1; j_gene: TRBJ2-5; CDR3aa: CASSLTGPPLGETQYF; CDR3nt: TGCGCCAGCAGCTTAACCGGGCCCCCCTTAGGGGAGACCCAGTACTTC
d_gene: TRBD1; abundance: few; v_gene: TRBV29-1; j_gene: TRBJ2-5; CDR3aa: CSVVGQGGFGETQYF; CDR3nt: TGCAGCGTTGTGGGACAGGGGGGGTTTGGAGAGACCCAGTACTTC
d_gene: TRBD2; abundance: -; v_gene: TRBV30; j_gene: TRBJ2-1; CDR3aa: CAWSGDYENEQFF; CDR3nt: TGTGCCTGGAGCGGGGACTATGAGAATGAGCAGTTCTTC
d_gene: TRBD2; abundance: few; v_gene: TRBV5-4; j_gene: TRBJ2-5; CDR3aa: CASSRTSEGETQYF; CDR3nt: TGTGCCAGCAGCCGGACTAGCGAGGGAGAGACCCAGTACTTC
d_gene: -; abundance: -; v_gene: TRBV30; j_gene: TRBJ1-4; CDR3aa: CAWKTQANEKLFF; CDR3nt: TGTGCCTGGAAGACACAGGCTAATGAAAAACTGTTTTTT
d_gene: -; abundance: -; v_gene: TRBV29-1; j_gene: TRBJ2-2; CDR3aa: CSVVPLANTGELFF; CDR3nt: TGCAGCGTTGTCCCACTGGCCAACACCGGGGAGCTGTTTTTT
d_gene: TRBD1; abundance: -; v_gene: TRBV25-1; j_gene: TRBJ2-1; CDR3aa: CASSEGDRTYNEQFF; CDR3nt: TGTGCCAGCAGTGAGGGGGACAGAACCTACAATGAGCAGTTCTTC
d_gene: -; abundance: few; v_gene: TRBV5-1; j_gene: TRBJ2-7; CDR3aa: CASSSGRPSYEQYF; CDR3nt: TGCGCCAGCAGCTCGGGACGGCCTTCCTACGAGCAGTACTTC
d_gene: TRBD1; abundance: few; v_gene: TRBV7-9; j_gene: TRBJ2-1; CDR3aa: CASRRPQGAQLNEQFF; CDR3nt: TGTGCCAGCAGACGACCACAGGGGGCGCAACTCAATGAGCAGTTCTTC
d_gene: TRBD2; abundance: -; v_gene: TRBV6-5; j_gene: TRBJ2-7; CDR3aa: CASQREGNYEQYF; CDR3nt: TGTGCCAGCCAGCGGGAAGGAAACTACGAGCAGTACTTC
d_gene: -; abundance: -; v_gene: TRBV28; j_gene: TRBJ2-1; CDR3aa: CASSLSAGTLGNEQFF; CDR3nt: TGTGCCAGCAGTTTATCCGCCGGGACCCTGGGCAATGAGCAGTTCTTC
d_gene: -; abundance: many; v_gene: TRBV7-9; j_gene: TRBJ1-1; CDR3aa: CASSAGQFENTEAFF; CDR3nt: TGTGCCAGCAGCGCCGGACAGTTTGAGAACACTGAAGCTTTCTTT
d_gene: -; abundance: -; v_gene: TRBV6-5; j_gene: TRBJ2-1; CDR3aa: CASRTGIGYNEQFF; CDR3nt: TGTGCCAGCAGGACCGGGATCGGGTACAATGAGCAGTTCTTC
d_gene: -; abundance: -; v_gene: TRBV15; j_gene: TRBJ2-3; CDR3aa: CATSRDLLGGFTDTQYF; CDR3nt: TGTGCCACCAGCAGAGATCTGTTAGGGGGATTCACAGATACGCAGTATTTT
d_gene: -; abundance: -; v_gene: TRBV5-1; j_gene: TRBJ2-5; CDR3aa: CASSLQTVGQETQYF; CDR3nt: TGCGCCAGCAGCTTGCAGACAGTAGGCCAAGAGACCCAGTACTTC
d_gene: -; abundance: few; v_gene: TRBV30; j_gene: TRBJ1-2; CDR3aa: CAWREIVDGYTF; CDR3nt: TGTGCCTGGAGGGAGATTGTCGATGGCTACACCTTC
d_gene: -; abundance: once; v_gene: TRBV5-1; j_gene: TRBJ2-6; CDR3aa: CASGPGVGASGANVLTF; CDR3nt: TGCGCCAGCGGTCCGGGAGTTGGTGCCTCTGGGGCCAACGTCCTGACTTTC
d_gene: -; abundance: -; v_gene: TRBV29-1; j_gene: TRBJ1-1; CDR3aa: CSVVLMSTEAFF; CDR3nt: TGCAGCGTTGTATTGATGAGCACTGAAGCTTTCTTT
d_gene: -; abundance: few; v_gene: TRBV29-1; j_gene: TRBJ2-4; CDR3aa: CSVTGTNIQYF; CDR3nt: TGCAGCGTTACCGGGACAAACATTCAGTACTTC
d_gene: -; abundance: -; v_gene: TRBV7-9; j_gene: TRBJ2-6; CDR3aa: CASSPTGANVLTF; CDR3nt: TGTGCCAGCAGCCCAACTGGGGCCAACGTCCTGACTTTC
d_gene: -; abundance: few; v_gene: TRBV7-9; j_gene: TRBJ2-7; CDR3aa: CASTKDWAWEQYF; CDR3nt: TGTGCCAGCACCAAGGACTGGGCCTGGGAGCAGTACTTC